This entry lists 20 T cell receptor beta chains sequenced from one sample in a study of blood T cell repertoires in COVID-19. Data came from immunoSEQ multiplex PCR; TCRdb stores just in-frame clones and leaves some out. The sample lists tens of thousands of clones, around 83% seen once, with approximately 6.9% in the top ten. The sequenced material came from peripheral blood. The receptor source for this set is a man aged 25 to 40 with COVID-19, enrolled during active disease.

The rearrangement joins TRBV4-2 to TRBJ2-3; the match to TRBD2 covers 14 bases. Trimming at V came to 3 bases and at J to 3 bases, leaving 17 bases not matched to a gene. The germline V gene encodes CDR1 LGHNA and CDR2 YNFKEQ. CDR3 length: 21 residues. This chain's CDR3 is CASSHPEPGTSGSSWTDTQYF. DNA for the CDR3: TGTGCCAGCAGCCACCCCGAACCCGGGACTAGCGGGAGTAGTTGGACAGATACGCAGTATTTT.

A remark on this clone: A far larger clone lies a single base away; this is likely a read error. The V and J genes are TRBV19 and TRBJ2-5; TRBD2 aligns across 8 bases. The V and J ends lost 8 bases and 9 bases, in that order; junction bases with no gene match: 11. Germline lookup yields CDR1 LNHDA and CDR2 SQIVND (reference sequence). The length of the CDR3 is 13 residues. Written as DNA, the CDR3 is TGTGCCAGTTGTGGATGGGACGGGGGGGCCCAGTACTTC. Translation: CASCGWDGGAQYF. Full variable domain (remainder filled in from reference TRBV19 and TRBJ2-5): DGGITQSPKYLFRKEGQNVTLSCEQNLNHDAMYWYRQDPGQGLRLIYYSQIVNDFQKGDIAEGYSVSREKKESFPLTVTSAQKNPTAFYLCASCGWDGGAQYFGPGTRLLVL.

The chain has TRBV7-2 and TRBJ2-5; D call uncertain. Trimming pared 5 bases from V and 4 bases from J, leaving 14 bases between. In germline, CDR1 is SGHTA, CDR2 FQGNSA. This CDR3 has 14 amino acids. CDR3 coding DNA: TGTGCCAGCAGCGGTAGCTACTATCCAGAGACCCAGTACTTC. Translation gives CASSGSYYPETQYF.

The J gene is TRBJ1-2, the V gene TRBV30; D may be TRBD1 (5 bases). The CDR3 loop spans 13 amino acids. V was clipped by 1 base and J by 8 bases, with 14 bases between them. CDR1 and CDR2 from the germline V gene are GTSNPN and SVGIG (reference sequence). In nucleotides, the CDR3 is TGTGCCTGGAGTGAGAGTGCAGGGAAAGGCTACACCTTC. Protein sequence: CAWSESAGKGYTF.

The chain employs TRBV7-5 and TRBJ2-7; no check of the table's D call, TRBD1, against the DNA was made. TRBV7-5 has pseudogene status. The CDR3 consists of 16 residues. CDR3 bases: TGTGCCAGAAGCTCCGAGCAGGGGACAGGGGTCTACGAGCAGTACTTC. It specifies CARSSEQGTGVYEQYF.

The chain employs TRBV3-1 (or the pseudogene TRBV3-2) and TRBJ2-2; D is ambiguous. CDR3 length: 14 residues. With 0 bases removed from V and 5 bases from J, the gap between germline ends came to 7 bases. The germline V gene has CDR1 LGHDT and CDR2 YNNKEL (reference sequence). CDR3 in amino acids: CASSQDGGTGELFF. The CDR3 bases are TGTGCCAGCAGCCAAGACGGCGGAACCGGGGAGCTGTTTTTT.

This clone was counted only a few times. CDR3 nucleotide sequence: TGTGCCAGCAGTGGGCAGGCGGGAGGGCCTCGGGAGCAGTACTTC. Encoded protein: CASSGQAGGPREQYF. J is TRBJ2-7 and V is TRBV28, with 9 bases matching TRBD2. The germline CDR1 and CDR2 sequences are MDHEN and SYDVKM. V shed 5 bases, J shed 7 bases, and the junction held 12 bases outside the gene matches. This CDR3 has 15 residues.

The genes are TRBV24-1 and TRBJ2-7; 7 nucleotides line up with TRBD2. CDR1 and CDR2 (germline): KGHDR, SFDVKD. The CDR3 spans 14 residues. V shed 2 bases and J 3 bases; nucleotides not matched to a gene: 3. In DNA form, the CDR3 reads TGTGCCACCAGTGATTCGGGGGGAGACTACGAGCAGTACTTC. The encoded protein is CATSDSGGDYEQYF.

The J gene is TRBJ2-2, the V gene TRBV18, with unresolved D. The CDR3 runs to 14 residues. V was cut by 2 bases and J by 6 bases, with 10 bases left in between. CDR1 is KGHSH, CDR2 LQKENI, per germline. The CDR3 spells CASSPGPVAGELFF. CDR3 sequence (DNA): TGTGCCAGCTCACCAGGGCCGGTGGCCGGGGAGCTGTTTTTT.

The CDR3 here is CASRTYRGGGYTF. Here the CDR3 DNA reads TGTGCCAGCAGAACCTACAGGGGAGGAGGCTACACCTTC. This rearrangement joins TRBV28 to TRBJ1-2; 7 positions match TRBD1. Germline loops: CDR1 MDHEN, CDR2 SYDVKM. J lost 8 bases, V lost 6 bases, and 9 bases had no gene match. This CDR3 region has 13 residues.

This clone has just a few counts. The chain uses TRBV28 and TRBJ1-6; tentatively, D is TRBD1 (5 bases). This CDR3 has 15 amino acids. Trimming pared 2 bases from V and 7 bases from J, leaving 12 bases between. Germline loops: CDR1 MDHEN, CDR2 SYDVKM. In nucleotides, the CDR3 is TGTGCCAGCAGTTTAGGTGGGGCCCGAAATTCACCCCTCCACTTT. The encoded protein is CASSLGGARNSPLHF.

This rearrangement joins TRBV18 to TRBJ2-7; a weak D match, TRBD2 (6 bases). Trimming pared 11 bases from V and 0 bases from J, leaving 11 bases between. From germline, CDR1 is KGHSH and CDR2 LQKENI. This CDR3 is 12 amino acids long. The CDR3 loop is CAGGTGSYEQYF. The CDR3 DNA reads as TGTGCCGGGGGGACCGGCTCCTACGAGCAGTACTTC.

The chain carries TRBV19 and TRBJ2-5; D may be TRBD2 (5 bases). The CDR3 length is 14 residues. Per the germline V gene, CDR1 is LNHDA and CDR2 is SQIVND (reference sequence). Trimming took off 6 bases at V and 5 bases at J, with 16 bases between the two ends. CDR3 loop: CASRPPGSGETQYF. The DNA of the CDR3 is TGTGCCAGTAGGCCCCCGGGGTCCGGCGAGACCCAGTACTTC.

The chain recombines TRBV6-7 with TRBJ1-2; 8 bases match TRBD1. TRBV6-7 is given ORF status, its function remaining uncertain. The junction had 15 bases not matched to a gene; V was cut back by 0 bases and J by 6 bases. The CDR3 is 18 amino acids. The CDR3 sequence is CASSYSIKARDRTNGYTF. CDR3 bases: TGTGCCAGCAGTTACTCGATTAAGGCCCGGGACAGGACGAATGGCTACACCTTC.

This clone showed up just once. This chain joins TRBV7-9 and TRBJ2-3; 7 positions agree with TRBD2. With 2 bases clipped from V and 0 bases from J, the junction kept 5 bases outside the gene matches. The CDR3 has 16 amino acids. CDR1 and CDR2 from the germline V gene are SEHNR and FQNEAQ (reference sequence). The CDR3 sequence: CASSLKGSGSTDTQYF. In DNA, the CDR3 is TGTGCCAGCAGCTTAAAGGGTAGCGGGAGCACAGATACGCAGTATTTT.

CDR3 amino acids: CASTPPGQGGLYEQYF. The CDR3 DNA reads TGTGCCAGCACCCCTCCAGGACAGGGCGGGTTATACGAGCAGTACTTC. The rearrangement joins TRBV28 to TRBJ2-7, with 8 bases that match TRBD1. Germline loops: CDR1 MDHEN, CDR2 SYDVKM. The CDR3 extends over 16 amino acids. After removal of 7 bases from V and 4 bases from J, the junction contained 15 bases not matched to a gene.

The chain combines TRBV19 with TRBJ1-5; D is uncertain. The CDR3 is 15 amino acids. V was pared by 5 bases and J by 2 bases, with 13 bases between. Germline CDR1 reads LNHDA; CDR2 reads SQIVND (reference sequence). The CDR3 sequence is CASSLGGLGNQPQHF. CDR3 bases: TGTGCCAGTAGTCTCGGCGGGTTAGGCAATCAGCCCCAGCATTTT. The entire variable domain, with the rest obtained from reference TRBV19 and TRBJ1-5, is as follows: DGGITQSPKYLFRKEGQNVTLSCEQNLNHDAMYWYRQDPGQGLRLIYYSQIVNDFQKGDIAEGYSVSREKKESFPLTVTSAQKNPTAFYLCASSLGGLGNQPQHFGDGTRLSIL.

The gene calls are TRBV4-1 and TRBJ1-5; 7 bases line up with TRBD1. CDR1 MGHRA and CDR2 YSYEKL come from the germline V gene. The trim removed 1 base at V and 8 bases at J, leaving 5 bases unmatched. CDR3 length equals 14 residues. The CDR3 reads CASSQAVRGKPQHF. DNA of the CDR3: TGCGCCAGCAGCCAAGCAGTCAGGGGGAAGCCCCAGCATTTT.

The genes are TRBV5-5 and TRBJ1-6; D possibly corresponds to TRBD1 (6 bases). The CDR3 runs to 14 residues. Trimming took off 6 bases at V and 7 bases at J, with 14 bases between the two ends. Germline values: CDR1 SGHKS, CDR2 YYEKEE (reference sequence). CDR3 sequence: CASNLGGPNSPLHF. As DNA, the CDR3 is TGTGCCAGCAACCTAGGGGGACCGAATTCACCCCTCCACTTT.

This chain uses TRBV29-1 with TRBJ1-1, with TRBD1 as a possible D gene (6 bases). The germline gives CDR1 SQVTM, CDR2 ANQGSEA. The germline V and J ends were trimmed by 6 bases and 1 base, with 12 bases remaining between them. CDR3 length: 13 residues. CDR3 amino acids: CSVTRGQNTEAFF. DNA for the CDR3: TGCAGCGTGACCAGGGGACAGAACACTGAAGCTTTCTTT.